This TCR beta chain was identified during a study of molecular identifiers for immune sequencing clone quantification. V dropped 7 bases and J dropped 4 bases, with 10 bases sitting between them. CDR3 size: 12 residues. Methods described previously, with TCR primers listed, were used for bulk TCR libraries. TCRdb fed the PCR reads into MiXCR, producing one record per CDR3 protein. The repertoire holds just under 650,000 distinct CDR3 sequences, with about 20% as singletons. With respect to this clonotype: One base away lies a much larger clone, so this may be a sequencing read error.

This TCR derives from a human donor in good health. Some libraries in this study had Jurkat cell RNA spiked in. The specimen was naive CD8+ T cells from blood, with Jurkat cell RNA spiked in. Sample subset: FACS-sorted CD8+CD4-CCR7+CD45RA+ naive T cells. J is TRBJ1-1 and V is TRBV12-3 or TRBV12-4; D remains ambiguous. The CDR3 region is CASTAMSTEAFF. In DNA, the CDR3 is TGTGCCAGCACCGCTATGAGCACTGAAGCTTTCTTT.